The rows below give T cell receptor beta chains drawn from one sample of a study of T cell clonotyping in hematopoietic cell transplantation. Measured with immunoSEQ multiplex PCR; TCRdb has only the in-frame clones, and not every one. The repertoire holds thousands of clones, roughly 95% seen once, with 2.6% in the top ten. This material consisted of PBMCs, taken 100 days after allogeneic stem cell transplant. These receptor sequences come from a male patient aged 35-50 years who had an allogeneic stem cell transplant from a related donor, so the T cells may come from the graft donor. Some clones in this sample may be carry-over from other donors' samples. The CDR3 runs from the conserved cysteine through the conserved F or W. The D gene is left open where the match is weak. Part of the rows lack a size; the others show once, few, many or a class for expanded clones.

D gene: NA; clone size: NA; CDR3 length: 12; J gene: TRBJ2-4; V gene: TRBV4-1; CDR3 DNA: TGCGCCAGCAGCCCCCATTCCGCCAAACGGTACTTC; CDR3 protein: CASSPHSAKRYF
D gene: TRBD1; clone size: once; CDR3 length: 16; J gene: TRBJ1-4; V gene: TRBV11-3; CDR3 DNA: TGTGCCAGCAGCTTAGGGCCGGGACAGGCTAATGAAAAACTGTTTTTT; CDR3 protein: CASSLGPGQANEKLFF
D gene: NA; clone size: NA; CDR3 length: 15; J gene: TRBJ1-5; V gene: TRBV10-3; CDR3 DNA: TGTGCCATCAGTGAGGAAAAGGTTAGCAATCAGCCCCAGCATTTT; CDR3 protein: CAISEEKVSNQPQHF
D gene: NA; clone size: NA; CDR3 length: 14; J gene: TRBJ2-2; V gene: TRBV2; CDR3 DNA: TGTGCCAGCAGACCGGGACACAACACCGGGGAGCTGTTTTTT; CDR3 protein: CASRPGHNTGELFF
D gene: NA; clone size: NA; CDR3 length: 19; J gene: TRBJ2-7; V gene: TRBV5-7; CDR3 DNA: TGTGCCAGCAGGACACTAAGGGGACATTTTCATCCGACCACCTACGAGCAGTACTTC; CDR3 protein: CASRTLRGHFHPTTYEQYF
D gene: NA; clone size: NA; CDR3 length: 16; J gene: TRBJ2-2; V gene: TRBV5-4; CDR3 DNA: TGTGCCAGCAGCGCACGACAGCGTCGGAACACCGGGGAGCTGTTTTTT; CDR3 protein: CASSARQRRNTGELFF
D gene: TRBD2; clone size: NA; CDR3 length: 16; J gene: TRBJ2-7; V gene: TRBV28; CDR3 DNA: TGTGCCAGCAGCCCAAGGGGAGGGAGTACTGCCTACGAGCAGTACTTC; CDR3 protein: CASSPRGGSTAYEQYF
D gene: NA; clone size: NA; CDR3 length: 12; J gene: TRBJ2-7; V gene: TRBV28; CDR3 DNA: TGTGCCAGCAGTTACGCGGGGTACGAGCAGTACTTC; CDR3 protein: CASSYAGYEQYF
D gene: NA; clone size: NA; CDR3 length: 12; J gene: TRBJ2-7; V gene: TRBV28; CDR3 DNA: TGTGCCAGCAGCACTACAGCCTACGAGCAGTACTTC; CDR3 protein: CASSTTAYEQYF
D gene: NA; clone size: few; CDR3 length: 15; J gene: TRBJ1-5; V gene: TRBV28; CDR3 DNA: TGTGCCAGCAGTTTTCCCGAGGATAGCAATCAGCCCCAGCATTTT; CDR3 protein: CASSFPEDSNQPQHF
D gene: NA; clone size: NA; CDR3 length: 15; J gene: TRBJ2-7; V gene: TRBV7-8; CDR3 DNA: TGTGCCAGCAGCTTAGAAGGGGTCGAGACCTACGAGCAGTACTTC; CDR3 protein: CASSLEGVETYEQYF
D gene: NA; clone size: NA; CDR3 length: 12; J gene: TRBJ1-2; V gene: TRBV11-2; CDR3 DNA: TGTGCCAGCAGCTTAGGGGCAGGGGCCGCTCCCTTC; CDR3 protein: CASSLGAGAAPF
D gene: NA; clone size: once; CDR3 length: 12; J gene: TRBJ2-2; V gene: TRBV2; CDR3 DNA: TGTGCCAGCAGGTACCAAACCGGGGAGCTGTTTTTT; CDR3 protein: CASRYQTGELFF
D gene: TRBD1; clone size: NA; CDR3 length: 16; J gene: TRBJ2-3; V gene: TRBV11-2; CDR3 DNA: TGTGCCAGCAGCGTTACCGGGACAGGGGATTCAGATACGCAGTATTTT; CDR3 protein: CASSVTGTGDSDTQYF
D gene: TRBD2; clone size: NA; CDR3 length: 15; J gene: TRBJ2-7; V gene: TRBV6-5; CDR3 DNA: TGTGCCAGCCACCACCTAGCGGGCTTAACTTACGAGCAGTACTTC; CDR3 protein: CASHHLAGLTYEQYF
D gene: NA; clone size: NA; CDR3 length: 13; J gene: TRBJ2-7; V gene: TRBV10-3; CDR3 DNA: TGTGCCATCAAAGGAGAAGCTTCCTACGAGCAGTACTTC; CDR3 protein: CAIKGEASYEQYF
D gene: TRBD1; clone size: NA; CDR3 length: 13; J gene: TRBJ2-4; V gene: TRBV7-2; CDR3 DNA: TGTGCCAGCAGCGAGACAGGGGTGCACATTCAGTACTTC; CDR3 protein: CASSETGVHIQYF
D gene: NA; clone size: NA; CDR3 length: 15; J gene: TRBJ1-5; V gene: TRBV10-3; CDR3 DNA: TGTGCCATCAGCGAGGCAAGTCAGAGCAATCAGCCCCAGCATTTT; CDR3 protein: CAISEASQSNQPQHF
D gene: TRBD1; clone size: NA; CDR3 length: 16; J gene: TRBJ1-1; V gene: TRBV5-6; CDR3 DNA: TGTGCCAGCAGCCCCCCTGGACAGGGGGCTACCGCTGAAGCTTTCTTT; CDR3 protein: CASSPPGQGATAEAFF
D gene: TRBD1; clone size: NA; CDR3 length: 13; J gene: TRBJ1-2; V gene: TRBV6-5; CDR3 DNA: TGTGCCAGCGGGACAGGGGGCAACTATGGCTACACCTTC; CDR3 protein: CASGTGGNYGYTF
D gene: NA; clone size: NA; CDR3 length: 16; J gene: TRBJ2-5; V gene: TRBV28; CDR3 DNA: TGTGCCAGCATCCCTTTCGGGCAGGGGAGAGGAGAGACCCAGTACTTC; CDR3 protein: CASIPFGQGRGETQYF
D gene: TRBD1; clone size: NA; CDR3 length: 12; J gene: TRBJ1-2; V gene: TRBV29-1; CDR3 DNA: TGCAGCGTTGAGGGACAGGGCTTGGGCTACACCTTC; CDR3 protein: CSVEGQGLGYTF
D gene: NA; clone size: NA; CDR3 length: 16; J gene: TRBJ2-7; V gene: TRBV30; CDR3 DNA: TGTGCCTGGAGAGTGTATGGGCGGGGAAGCTCCTACGAGCAGTACTTC; CDR3 protein: CAWRVYGRGSSYEQYF
D gene: NA; clone size: once; CDR3 length: 15; J gene: TRBJ2-3; V gene: TRBV13; CDR3 DNA: TGTGCCAGCAGCATCCGAGCGGCCTCCACAGATACGCAGTATTTT; CDR3 protein: CASSIRAASTDTQYF
D gene: NA; clone size: NA; CDR3 length: 13; J gene: TRBJ2-1; V gene: TRBV7-9; CDR3 DNA: TGTGCCAGTCCCAGGGGGGCCTACAATGAGCAGTTCTTC; CDR3 protein: CASPRGAYNEQFF
D gene: TRBD2; clone size: NA; CDR3 length: 15; J gene: TRBJ2-3; V gene: TRBV6-5; CDR3 DNA: TGTGCCAGCTTATCGCGGGAGTCGGGCACAGATACGCAGTATTTT; CDR3 protein: CASLSRESGTDTQYF
D gene: NA; clone size: NA; CDR3 length: 15; J gene: TRBJ1-4; V gene: TRBV4-1; CDR3 DNA: TGCGCCAGCAGCCAAGTTGTCGCAGTAAGGGAAAAACTGTTTTTT; CDR3 protein: CASSQVVAVREKLFF
D gene: NA; clone size: once; CDR3 length: 15; J gene: TRBJ2-3; V gene: TRBV4-1; CDR3 DNA: TGCGCCAGCAGCCAAGAGAGGGGAAGGGCAGATACGCAGTATTTT; CDR3 protein: CASSQERGRADTQYF
D gene: NA; clone size: once; CDR3 length: 15; J gene: TRBJ1-2; V gene: TRBV18; CDR3 DNA: TGTGCCAGCTCGATACGAGGGGACTTTAACTATGGCTACACCTTC; CDR3 protein: CASSIRGDFNYGYTF
D gene: NA; clone size: NA; CDR3 length: 12; J gene: TRBJ2-7; V gene: TRBV2; CDR3 DNA: TGTGCCAGAAGGGGGAGCGGGAACGAGCAGTACTTC; CDR3 protein: CARRGSGNEQYF
D gene: TRBD1; clone size: NA; CDR3 length: 11; J gene: TRBJ1-1; V gene: TRBV29-1; CDR3 DNA: TGCAGCGTCGGGGACAGGGCTGAAGCTTTCTTT; CDR3 protein: CSVGDRAEAFF
D gene: NA; clone size: NA; CDR3 length: 15; J gene: TRBJ1-5; V gene: TRBV19; CDR3 DNA: TGTGCCAGTAGTAAGGACGGGGGATTCAATCAGCCCCAGCATTTT; CDR3 protein: CASSKDGGFNQPQHF
D gene: NA; clone size: NA; CDR3 length: 12; J gene: TRBJ2-5; V gene: TRBV29-1; CDR3 DNA: TGCAGTCTCCAGGGTGTGGGAGAGACCCAGTACTTC; CDR3 protein: CSLQGVGETQYF
D gene: NA; clone size: NA; CDR3 length: 13; J gene: TRBJ1-5; V gene: TRBV7-2; CDR3 DNA: TGTGCCAGCAGCTTAGACAGAGATCAGCCCCAGCATTTT; CDR3 protein: CASSLDRDQPQHF
D gene: TRBD2; clone size: NA; CDR3 length: 14; J gene: TRBJ2-7; V gene: TRBV6-1; CDR3 DNA: TGTGCCAGCAGTGCGGGACTAGCGGTCTACGAGCAGTACTTC; CDR3 protein: CASSAGLAVYEQYF
D gene: TRBD2; clone size: NA; CDR3 length: 17; J gene: TRBJ2-3; V gene: TRBV19; CDR3 DNA: TGTGCCAGTAGTCCCGCCGGCGGGGGAGCCAGCACAGATACGCAGTATTTT; CDR3 protein: CASSPAGGGASTDTQYF
D gene: TRBD1; clone size: NA; CDR3 length: 17; J gene: TRBJ2-1; V gene: TRBV19; CDR3 DNA: TGTGCCAGTAGTATAGGGGGGACAGGGTCCTCCTACAATGAGCAGTTCTTC; CDR3 protein: CASSIGGTGSSYNEQFF
D gene: NA; clone size: NA; CDR3 length: 14; J gene: TRBJ1-4; V gene: TRBV25-1; CDR3 DNA: TGTGCCAGCAGTGAATCCGGGAGGAGTGAAAAACTGTTTTTT; CDR3 protein: CASSESGRSEKLFF
D gene: TRBD2; clone size: NA; CDR3 length: 15; J gene: TRBJ2-7; V gene: TRBV5-1; CDR3 DNA: TGCGCCAGCAGCCGTCTGACTAGCGGGAGATACGAGCAGTACTTC; CDR3 protein: CASSRLTSGRYEQYF
D gene: NA; clone size: NA; CDR3 length: 15; J gene: TRBJ2-1; V gene: TRBV5-1; CDR3 DNA: TGCGCCAGCAGCTTGGCCCAGGGACCCTACAATGAGCAGTTCTTC; CDR3 protein: CASSLAQGPYNEQFF
D gene: TRBD1; clone size: NA; CDR3 length: 14; J gene: TRBJ1-5; V gene: TRBV2; CDR3 DNA: TGTGCCAGCAGCGTCGGAACAGGGGCTCAGCCCCAGCATTTT; CDR3 protein: CASSVGTGAQPQHF
D gene: NA; clone size: NA; CDR3 length: 14; J gene: TRBJ2-7; V gene: TRBV18; CDR3 DNA: TGTGCCAGCTCCTTTTCAACCGGGGCCTACGAGCAGTACTTC; CDR3 protein: CASSFSTGAYEQYF